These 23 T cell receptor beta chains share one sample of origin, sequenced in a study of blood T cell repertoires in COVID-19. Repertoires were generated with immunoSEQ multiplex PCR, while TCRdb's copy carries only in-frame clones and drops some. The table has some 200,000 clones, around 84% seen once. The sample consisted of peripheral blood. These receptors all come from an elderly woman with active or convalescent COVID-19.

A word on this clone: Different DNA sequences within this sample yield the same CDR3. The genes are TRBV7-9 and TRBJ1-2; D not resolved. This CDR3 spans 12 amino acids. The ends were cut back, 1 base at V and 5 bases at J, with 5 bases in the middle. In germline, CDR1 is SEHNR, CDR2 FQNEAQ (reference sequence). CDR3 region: CASSLDSYGYTF. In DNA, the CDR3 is TGTGCCAGCAGCTTAGATTCGTATGGCTACACCTTC.

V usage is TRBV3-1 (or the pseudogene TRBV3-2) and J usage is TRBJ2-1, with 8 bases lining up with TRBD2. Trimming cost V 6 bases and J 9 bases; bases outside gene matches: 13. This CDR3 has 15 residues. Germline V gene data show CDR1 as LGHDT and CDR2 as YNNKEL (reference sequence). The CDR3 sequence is CASRASGQKAGEQFF. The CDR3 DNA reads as TGTGCCAGCAGGGCTAGCGGGCAGAAGGCGGGTGAGCAGTTCTTC.

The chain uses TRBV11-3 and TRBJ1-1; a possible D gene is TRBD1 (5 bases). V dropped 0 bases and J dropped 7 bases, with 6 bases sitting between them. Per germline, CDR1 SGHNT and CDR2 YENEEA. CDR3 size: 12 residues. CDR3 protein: CASSLEGGEAFF. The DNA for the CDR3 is TGTGCCAGCAGCTTAGAGGGGGGTGAAGCTTTCTTT.

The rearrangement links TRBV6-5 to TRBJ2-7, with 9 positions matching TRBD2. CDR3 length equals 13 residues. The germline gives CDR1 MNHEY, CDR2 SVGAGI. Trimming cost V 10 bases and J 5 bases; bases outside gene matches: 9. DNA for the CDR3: TGTGCCACCCTCCTTAGCGGGGGAAACGAGCAGTACTTC. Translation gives CATLLSGGNEQYF.

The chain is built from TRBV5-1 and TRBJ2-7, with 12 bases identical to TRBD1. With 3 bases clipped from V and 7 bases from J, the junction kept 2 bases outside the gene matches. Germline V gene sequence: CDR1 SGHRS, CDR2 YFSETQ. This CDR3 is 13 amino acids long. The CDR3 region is CASSWGQGAEQYF. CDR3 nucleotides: TGCGCCAGCAGCTGGGGACAGGGGGCAGAGCAGTACTTC.

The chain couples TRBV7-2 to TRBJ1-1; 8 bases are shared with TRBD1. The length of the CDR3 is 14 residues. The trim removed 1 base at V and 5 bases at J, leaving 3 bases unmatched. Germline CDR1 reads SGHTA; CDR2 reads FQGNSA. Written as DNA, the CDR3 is TGTGCCAGCAGCTTAGAGGACAGGGCAACTGAAGCTTTCTTT. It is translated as CASSLEDRATEAFF.

The CDR3 is CASSQDAAGGNEKLFF. CDR3 sequence (DNA): TGCGCCAGCAGCCAAGATGCCGCCGGAGGGAATGAAAAACTGTTTTTT. V is TRBV4-3 and J is TRBJ1-4; D remains ambiguous. The CDR3 is 16 residues long. V lost 0 bases and J 5 bases, leaving 13 bases between the germline ends. Germline lookup yields CDR1 LGHNA and CDR2 YSLEER.

In DNA, the CDR3 is TGCGCCAGCACCCCCGAGGGGACAGGAGGATTTAATAATTCACCCCTCCACTTT. Translating it yields CASTPEGTGGFNNSPLHF. The chain is built from TRBV5-1 and TRBJ1-6; 8 bases are a match to TRBD1. V was pared by 6 bases and J by 5 bases, with 16 bases of the junction left unmatched. Germline CDR1 SGHRS, CDR2 YFSETQ. There are 18 residues in the CDR3.

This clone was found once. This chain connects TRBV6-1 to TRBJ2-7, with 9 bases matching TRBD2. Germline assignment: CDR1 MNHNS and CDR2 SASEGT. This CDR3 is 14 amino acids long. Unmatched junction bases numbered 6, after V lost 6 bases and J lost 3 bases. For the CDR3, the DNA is TGTGCCAGCAGCTCCGGGACTAGCATCTACGAGCAGTACTTC. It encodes CASSSGTSIYEQYF.

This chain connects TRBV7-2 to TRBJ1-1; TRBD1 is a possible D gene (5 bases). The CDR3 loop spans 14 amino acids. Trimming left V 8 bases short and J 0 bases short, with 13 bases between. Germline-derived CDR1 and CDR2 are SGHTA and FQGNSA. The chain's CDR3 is CASSFDRVNTEAFF. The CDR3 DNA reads TGTGCCAGCTCCTTCGACAGAGTGAACACTGAAGCTTTCTTT.

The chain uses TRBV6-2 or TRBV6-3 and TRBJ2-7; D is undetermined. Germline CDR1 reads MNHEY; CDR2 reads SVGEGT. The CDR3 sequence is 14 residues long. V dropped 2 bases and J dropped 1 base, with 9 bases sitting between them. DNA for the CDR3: TGTGCCAGCAGTTACGCGTCTCTATCCTACGAGCAGTACTTC. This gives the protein CASSYASLSYEQYF.

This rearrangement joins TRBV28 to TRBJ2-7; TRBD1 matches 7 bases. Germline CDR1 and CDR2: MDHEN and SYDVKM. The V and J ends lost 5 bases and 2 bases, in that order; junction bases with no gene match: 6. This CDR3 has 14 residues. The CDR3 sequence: CASSPAGTAYEQYF. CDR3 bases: TGTGCCAGCAGTCCGGCCGGGACAGCCTACGAGCAGTACTTC.

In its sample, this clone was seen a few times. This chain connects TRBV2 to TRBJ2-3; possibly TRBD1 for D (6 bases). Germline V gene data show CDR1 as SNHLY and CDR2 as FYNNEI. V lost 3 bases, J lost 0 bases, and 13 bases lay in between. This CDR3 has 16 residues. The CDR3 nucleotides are TGTGCCAGCAGTGAGTTGGCAGGGGTGAGCACAGATACGCAGTATTTT. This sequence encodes CASSELAGVSTDTQYF.

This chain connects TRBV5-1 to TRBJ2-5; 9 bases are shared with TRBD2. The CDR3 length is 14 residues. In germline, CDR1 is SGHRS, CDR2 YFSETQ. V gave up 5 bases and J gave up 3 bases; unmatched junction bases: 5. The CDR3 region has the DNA TGCGCCAGCAGGGGCAGGACTAGCGAAGAGACCCAGTACTTC. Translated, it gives CASRGRTSEETQYF.

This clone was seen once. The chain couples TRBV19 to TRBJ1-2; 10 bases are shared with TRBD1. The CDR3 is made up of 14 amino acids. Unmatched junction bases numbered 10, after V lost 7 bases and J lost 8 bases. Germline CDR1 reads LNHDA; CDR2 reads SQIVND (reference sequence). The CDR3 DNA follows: TGTGCCAGTACCATAGACAGGGGGCGCGGAGGCTACACCTTC. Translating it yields CASTIDRGRGGYTF.

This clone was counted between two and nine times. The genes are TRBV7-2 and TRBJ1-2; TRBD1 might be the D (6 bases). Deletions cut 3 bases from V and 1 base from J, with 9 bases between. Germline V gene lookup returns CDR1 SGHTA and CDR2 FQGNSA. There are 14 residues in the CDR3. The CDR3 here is CASSLIGGNYGYTF. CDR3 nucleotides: TGTGCCAGCAGCTTGATAGGGGGTAACTATGGCTACACCTTC.

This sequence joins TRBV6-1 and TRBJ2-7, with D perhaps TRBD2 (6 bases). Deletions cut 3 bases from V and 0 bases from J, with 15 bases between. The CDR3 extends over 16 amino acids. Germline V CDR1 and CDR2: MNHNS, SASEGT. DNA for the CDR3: TGTGCCAGCAGTGATGGGGGGTCTTTCGGCTCCTACGAGCAGTACTTC. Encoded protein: CASSDGGSFGSYEQYF.

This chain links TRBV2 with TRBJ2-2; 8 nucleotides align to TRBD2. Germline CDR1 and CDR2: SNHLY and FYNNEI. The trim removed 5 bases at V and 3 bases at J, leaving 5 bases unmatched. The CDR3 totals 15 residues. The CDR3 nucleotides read TGTGCCAGCAGTTTTAGCGGGGCCGACACCGGGGAGCTGTTTTTT. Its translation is CASSFSGADTGELFF.

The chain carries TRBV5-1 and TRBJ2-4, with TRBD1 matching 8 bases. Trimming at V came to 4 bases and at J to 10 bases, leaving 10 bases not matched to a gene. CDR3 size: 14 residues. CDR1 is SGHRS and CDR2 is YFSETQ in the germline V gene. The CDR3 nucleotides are TGCGCCAGCAGCCCTCGGACAGGGAGTGATATTCAGTACTTC. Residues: CASSPRTGSDIQYF.

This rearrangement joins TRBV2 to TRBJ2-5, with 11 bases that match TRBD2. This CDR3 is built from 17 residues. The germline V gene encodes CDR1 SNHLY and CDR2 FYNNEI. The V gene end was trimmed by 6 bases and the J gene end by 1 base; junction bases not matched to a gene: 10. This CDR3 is CASRELPGTSGQETQYF. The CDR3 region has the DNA TGTGCCAGCAGGGAATTGCCCGGGACTAGCGGCCAAGAGACCCAGTACTTC.

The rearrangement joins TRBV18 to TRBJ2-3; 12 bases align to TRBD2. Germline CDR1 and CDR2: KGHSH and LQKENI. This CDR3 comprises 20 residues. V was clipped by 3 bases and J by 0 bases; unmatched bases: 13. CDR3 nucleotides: TGTGCCAGCTCACCCTTGGGGCTAGCGGGAGGGCCTGGCAGCACAGATACGCAGTATTTT. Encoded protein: CASSPLGLAGGPGSTDTQYF.

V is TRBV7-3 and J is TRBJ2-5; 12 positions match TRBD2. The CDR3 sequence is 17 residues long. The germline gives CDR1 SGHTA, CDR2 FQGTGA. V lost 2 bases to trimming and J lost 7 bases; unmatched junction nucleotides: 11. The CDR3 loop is CASSLDMTSGGRGTQYF. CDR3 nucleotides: TGTGCCAGCAGCTTAGATATGACTAGCGGGGGTAGGGGGACCCAGTACTTC.

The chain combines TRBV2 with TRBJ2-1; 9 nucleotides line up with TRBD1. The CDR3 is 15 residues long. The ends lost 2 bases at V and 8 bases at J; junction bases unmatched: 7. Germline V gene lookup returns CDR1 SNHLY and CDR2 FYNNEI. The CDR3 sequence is CASSESNRGRDEQFF. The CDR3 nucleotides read TGTGCCAGCAGTGAATCCAACAGGGGGCGGGATGAGCAGTTCTTC.